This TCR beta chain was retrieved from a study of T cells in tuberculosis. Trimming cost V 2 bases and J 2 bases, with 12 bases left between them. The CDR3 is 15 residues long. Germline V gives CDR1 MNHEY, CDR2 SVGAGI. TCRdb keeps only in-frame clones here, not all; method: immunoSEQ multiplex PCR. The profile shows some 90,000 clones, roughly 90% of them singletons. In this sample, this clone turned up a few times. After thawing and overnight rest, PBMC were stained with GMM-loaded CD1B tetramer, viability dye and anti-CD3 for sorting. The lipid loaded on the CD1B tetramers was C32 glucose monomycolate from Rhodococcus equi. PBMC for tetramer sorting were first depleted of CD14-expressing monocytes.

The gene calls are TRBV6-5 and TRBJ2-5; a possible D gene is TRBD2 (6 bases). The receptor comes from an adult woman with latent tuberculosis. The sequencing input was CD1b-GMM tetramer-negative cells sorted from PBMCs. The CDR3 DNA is TGTGCCAGCAGTTACGGACTCGGAGGGCAAGAGACCCAGTACTTC. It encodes CASSYGLGGQETQYF.